This is a list of T cell receptor beta chains from one sample in a study of T cell responses to AZD1222 COVID-19 vaccine. Clones were sequenced by immunoSEQ multiplex PCR, and TCRdb holds only the in-frame ones, with some missing. The data contain around 110,000 clones, roughly nine tenths of them singletons. Source: peripheral blood, taken 28 days after the second AZD1222 dose. These receptors came from an adult who received the AZD1222 COVID-19 vaccine. The CDR3 runs from the conserved cysteine through the conserved F or W. A D gene is named only where the DNA matches it firmly. Where a row states a size, it is once, few, many or the class of an expanded clone; other rows omit it.

v_call: TRBV7-3
clone_size: .
d_call: TRBD1
j_call: TRBJ2-1
cdr3_aa: CASSFGDRVYNEQFF
cdr3_nt: TGTGCCAGCAGCTTCGGGGACAGGGTTTACAATGAGCAGTTCTTC

v_call: TRBV7-2
clone_size: .
d_call: .
j_call: TRBJ2-1
cdr3_aa: CASSYPSFSEQFF
cdr3_nt: TGTGCCAGCAGCTACCCCAGTTTTAGTGAGCAGTTCTTC

v_call: TRBV5-1
clone_size: .
d_call: .
j_call: TRBJ1-3
cdr3_aa: CASSPLNSGNTIYF
cdr3_nt: TGCGCCAGCAGCCCCCTCAACTCTGGAAACACCATATATTTT

v_call: TRBV19
clone_size: .
d_call: TRBD2
j_call: TRBJ2-1
cdr3_aa: CASSIMLAGEAEQFF
cdr3_nt: TGTGCCAGTAGTATAATGCTAGCGGGAGAGGCTGAGCAGTTCTTC

v_call: TRBV11-2
clone_size: .
d_call: .
j_call: TRBJ2-5
cdr3_aa: CASSLDWGRPDREETQYF
cdr3_nt: TGTGCCAGCAGCTTAGATTGGGGGAGACCCGACCGAGAAGAGACCCAGTACTTC

v_call: TRBV4-1
clone_size: .
d_call: .
j_call: TRBJ1-3
cdr3_aa: CASSLPGTGNTIYF
cdr3_nt: TGCGCCAGCAGCCTGCCCGGGACAGGAAACACCATATATTTT

v_call: TRBV29-1
clone_size: .
d_call: TRBD1
j_call: TRBJ2-1
cdr3_aa: CSVAGQGGNEQFF
cdr3_nt: TGCAGCGTAGCGGGACAGGGGGGCAATGAGCAGTTCTTC

v_call: TRBV7-3
clone_size: .
d_call: TRBD1
j_call: TRBJ2-2
cdr3_aa: CASSVGQGTGELFF
cdr3_nt: TGTGCCAGCAGCGTCGGACAGGGGACCGGGGAGCTGTTTTTT

v_call: TRBV7-2
clone_size: .
d_call: .
j_call: TRBJ2-7
cdr3_aa: CASSKLQGLSYEQYF
cdr3_nt: TGTGCCAGCAGCAAACTCCAAGGACTTTCCTACGAGCAGTACTTC

v_call: TRBV30
clone_size: .
d_call: TRBD1
j_call: TRBJ1-1
cdr3_aa: CAWSKLPPEGAVGEAFF
cdr3_nt: TGTGCCTGGAGTAAGTTGCCTCCCGAGGGGGCAGTGGGTGAAGCTTTCTTT

v_call: TRBV27
clone_size: .
d_call: .
j_call: TRBJ2-7
cdr3_aa: CASSLRPPYEQYF
cdr3_nt: TGTGCCAGCAGTTTAAGGCCCCCCTACGAGCAGTACTTC

v_call: TRBV11-2
clone_size: .
d_call: .
j_call: TRBJ1-2
cdr3_aa: CASSLRRRGDGYTF
cdr3_nt: TGTGCCAGCAGCCTCCGTCGGAGGGGAGACGGCTACACCTTC

v_call: TRBV10-2
clone_size: once
d_call: TRBD1
j_call: TRBJ2-3
cdr3_aa: CASSVPGTGGTDTQYF
cdr3_nt: TGCGCCAGCAGTGTCCCCGGGACAGGAGGAACAGATACGCAGTATTTT

v_call: TRBV4-2
clone_size: .
d_call: .
j_call: TRBJ1-1
cdr3_aa: CASSQAGNTEAFF
cdr3_nt: TGTGCCAGCAGCCAAGCCGGAAACACTGAAGCTTTCTTT

v_call: TRBV7-8
clone_size: .
d_call: TRBD2
j_call: TRBJ2-7
cdr3_aa: CASSSKREGRYEQYF
cdr3_nt: TGTGCCAGCAGCTCAAAGCGGGAGGGCCGCTACGAGCAGTACTTC

v_call: TRBV7-6
clone_size: .
d_call: .
j_call: TRBJ2-1
cdr3_aa: CASSSRQANEQFF
cdr3_nt: TGTGCCAGCAGCAGTCGCCAGGCCAATGAGCAGTTCTTC

v_call: TRBV6-1
clone_size: .
d_call: .
j_call: TRBJ1-2
cdr3_aa: CASSETPVTTYGYTF
cdr3_nt: TGTGCCAGCAGTGAAACTCCCGTTACCACATATGGCTACACCTTC

v_call: TRBV6-4
clone_size: .
d_call: TRBD2
j_call: TRBJ2-3
cdr3_aa: CASSDESGTTDTQYF
cdr3_nt: TGTGCCAGCAGTGATGAAAGCGGGACCACAGATACGCAGTATTTT

v_call: TRBV7-8
clone_size: .
d_call: TRBD2
j_call: TRBJ2-7
cdr3_aa: CASGRGGGDEQYF
cdr3_nt: TGTGCCAGCGGTCGCGGGGGGGGCGACGAGCAGTACTTC

v_call: TRBV24-1
clone_size: .
d_call: TRBD1
j_call: TRBJ2-3
cdr3_aa: CATSDFAQGAYTQYF
cdr3_nt: TGTGCCACCAGTGATTTTGCGCAGGGGGCTTATACGCAGTATTTT

v_call: TRBV5-1
clone_size: .
d_call: .
j_call: TRBJ1-1
cdr3_aa: CASSLELGRVRAFF
cdr3_nt: TGCGCCAGCAGCTTGGAACTGGGCAGGGTGAGGGCTTTCTTT

v_call: TRBV6-1
clone_size: .
d_call: TRBD2
j_call: TRBJ2-3
cdr3_aa: CASSEKAGLAGSDTQYF
cdr3_nt: TGTGCCAGCAGTGAAAAGGCGGGACTAGCGGGGTCAGATACGCAGTATTTT

v_call: TRBV18
clone_size: .
d_call: .
j_call: TRBJ1-2
cdr3_aa: CASSPTLAGVIDYGYTF
cdr3_nt: TGTGCCAGCTCACCTACACTGGCGGGGGTAATTGACTATGGCTACACCTTC

v_call: TRBV29-1
clone_size: .
d_call: TRBD2
j_call: TRBJ2-5
cdr3_aa: CSVPVGRVGGETQYF
cdr3_nt: TGCAGCGTGCCCGTGGGGAGAGTGGGGGGGGAGACCCAGTACTTC

v_call: TRBV5-6
clone_size: once
d_call: .
j_call: TRBJ2-3
cdr3_aa: CASSSQAAGGDTQYF
cdr3_nt: TGTGCCAGCAGCTCGCAGGCGGCTGGAGGGGATACGCAGTATTTT

v_call: TRBV2
clone_size: few
d_call: .
j_call: TRBJ2-7
cdr3_aa: CASSYGPYEQYF
cdr3_nt: TGTGCCAGCAGTTACGGACCCTACGAGCAGTACTTC

v_call: TRBV7-9
clone_size: .
d_call: TRBD1
j_call: TRBJ2-7
cdr3_aa: CASSKGTGTSYEQYF
cdr3_nt: TGTGCCAGCAGCAAAGGGACAGGGACCTCCTACGAGCAGTACTTC

v_call: TRBV6-5
clone_size: .
d_call: TRBD1
j_call: TRBJ1-5
cdr3_aa: CASTKGTGSVQPQHF
cdr3_nt: TGTGCCAGCACCAAGGGGACAGGGTCAGTTCAGCCCCAGCATTTT

v_call: TRBV5-4
clone_size: .
d_call: .
j_call: TRBJ1-2
cdr3_aa: CASSLKDGLGGGYTF
cdr3_nt: TGTGCCAGCAGCTTGAAAGACGGGCTAGGCGGTGGCTACACCTTC

v_call: TRBV4-1
clone_size: .
d_call: TRBD1
j_call: TRBJ1-1
cdr3_aa: CASSQPEGQVNTEAFF
cdr3_nt: TGCGCCAGCAGCCAGCCTGAGGGACAGGTGAACACTGAAGCTTTCTTT

v_call: TRBV9
clone_size: .
d_call: TRBD2
j_call: TRBJ2-1
cdr3_aa: CASSPRLAGYNEQFF
cdr3_nt: TGTGCCAGCAGCCCCCGATTAGCGGGCTACAATGAGCAGTTCTTC

v_call: TRBV5-1
clone_size: .
d_call: TRBD1
j_call: TRBJ1-1
cdr3_aa: CASTTGDRMNTEAFF
cdr3_nt: TGCGCCAGCACCACTGGGGACAGAATGAACACTGAAGCTTTCTTT

v_call: TRBV7-9
clone_size: .
d_call: .
j_call: TRBJ2-2
cdr3_aa: CASSPGQSSNTGELFF
cdr3_nt: TGTGCCAGCAGCCCAGGACAGTCGTCAAACACCGGGGAGCTGTTTTTT

v_call: TRBV28
clone_size: .
d_call: .
j_call: TRBJ1-5
cdr3_aa: CASSTHQPQHF
cdr3_nt: TGTGCCAGCAGCACCCATCAGCCCCAGCATTTT

v_call: TRBV28
clone_size: .
d_call: TRBD2
j_call: TRBJ2-7
cdr3_aa: CASTLTSGPYEQYF
cdr3_nt: TGTGCCAGCACGCTAACTAGCGGGCCCTACGAGCAGTACTTC

v_call: TRBV19
clone_size: .
d_call: .
j_call: TRBJ2-1
cdr3_aa: CATSIAEEQFF
cdr3_nt: TGTGCCACCTCTATAGCGGAAGAGCAGTTCTTC

v_call: TRBV7-3
clone_size: once
d_call: TRBD2
j_call: TRBJ2-1
cdr3_aa: CASSLRGRTSGINEQFF
cdr3_nt: TGTGCCAGCAGCTTGAGGGGTAGGACTAGCGGGATAAATGAGCAGTTCTTC

v_call: TRBV10-3
clone_size: .
d_call: .
j_call: TRBJ1-1
cdr3_aa: CAITEQEPNTEAFF
cdr3_nt: TGTGCCATCACCGAACAGGAGCCGAACACTGAAGCTTTCTTT

v_call: TRBV28
clone_size: few
d_call: TRBD1
j_call: TRBJ1-2
cdr3_aa: CASSSGQGVTYGYTF
cdr3_nt: TGTGCCAGCAGTTCGGGACAGGGAGTTACCTATGGCTACACCTTC

v_call: TRBV25-1
clone_size: .
d_call: .
j_call: TRBJ2-7
cdr3_aa: CASIGTQTYEQYF
cdr3_nt: TGTGCCAGCATCGGGACACAGACCTACGAGCAGTACTTC

v_call: TRBV24-1
clone_size: .
d_call: .
j_call: TRBJ1-2
cdr3_aa: CATSGGYGYTF
cdr3_nt: TGTGCCACCAGTGGGGGCTATGGCTACACCTTC

v_call: TRBV11-3
clone_size: once
d_call: .
j_call: TRBJ1-1
cdr3_aa: CASSQGHWGTEAFF
cdr3_nt: TGTGCCAGCAGCCAGGGACATTGGGGCACTGAAGCTTTCTTT

v_call: TRBV10-1
clone_size: .
d_call: TRBD2
j_call: TRBJ2-3
cdr3_aa: CASSESAGDLAGDTQYF
cdr3_nt: TGCGCCAGCAGTGAGTCCGCAGGGGATCTAGCGGGAGATACGCAGTATTTT

v_call: TRBV28
clone_size: .
d_call: .
j_call: TRBJ1-1
cdr3_aa: CASSLYVETEAFF
cdr3_nt: TGTGCCAGCAGCTTATACGTGGAAACTGAAGCTTTCTTT

v_call: TRBV6-2/TRBV6-3
clone_size: .
d_call: TRBD1
j_call: TRBJ2-5
cdr3_aa: CASSYWTGGETQYF
cdr3_nt: TGTGCCAGCAGTTACTGGACAGGGGGGGAGACCCAGTACTTC

v_call: TRBV29-1
clone_size: .
d_call: .
j_call: TRBJ2-1
cdr3_aa: CSVWDTEYNEQFF
cdr3_nt: TGCAGCGTTTGGGATACGGAATACAATGAGCAGTTCTTC

v_call: TRBV27
clone_size: .
d_call: TRBD1
j_call: TRBJ1-1
cdr3_aa: CASSPGVGQGRVNTEAFF
cdr3_nt: TGTGCCAGCAGTCCAGGCGTGGGACAGGGTAGGGTGAACACTGAAGCTTTCTTT

v_call: TRBV27
clone_size: .
d_call: .
j_call: TRBJ2-7
cdr3_aa: CASSLGSPLYYEQYF
cdr3_nt: TGTGCCAGCAGTTTAGGTTCCCCATTATACTACGAGCAGTACTTC

v_call: TRBV5-4
clone_size: .
d_call: .
j_call: TRBJ2-7
cdr3_aa: CASSFKGGYEQYF
cdr3_nt: TGTGCCAGCAGCTTTAAGGGGGGCTACGAGCAGTACTTC

v_call: TRBV27
clone_size: .
d_call: .
j_call: TRBJ2-2
cdr3_aa: CASSPPLGQNTGELFF
cdr3_nt: TGTGCCAGCAGTCCACCACTCGGACAGAACACCGGGGAGCTGTTTTTT

v_call: TRBV30
clone_size: .
d_call: .
j_call: TRBJ2-2
cdr3_aa: CAWSERLETGELFF
cdr3_nt: TGTGCCTGGAGTGAAAGACTTGAGACCGGGGAGCTGTTTTTT

v_call: TRBV20-1
clone_size: .
d_call: .
j_call: TRBJ1-1
cdr3_aa: CSARESGEAFF
cdr3_nt: TGCAGTGCTAGAGAATCGGGAGAAGCTTTCTTT

v_call: TRBV2
clone_size: .
d_call: TRBD2
j_call: TRBJ2-3
cdr3_aa: CASSTSVWTDTQYF
cdr3_nt: TGTGCCAGCAGCACTAGCGTATGGACAGATACGCAGTATTTT

v_call: TRBV6-5
clone_size: .
d_call: TRBD1
j_call: TRBJ2-7
cdr3_aa: CASSYSGGSYEQYF
cdr3_nt: TGTGCCAGCAGTTACTCAGGGGGCAGCTACGAGCAGTACTTC

v_call: TRBV19
clone_size: once
d_call: TRBD2
j_call: TRBJ2-7
cdr3_aa: CASSTSGGSYEQYF
cdr3_nt: TGTGCCAGTAGTACCTCGGGGGGTAGCTACGAGCAGTACTTC

v_call: TRBV19
clone_size: .
d_call: .
j_call: TRBJ2-1
cdr3_aa: CASSTTRIERTYNEQFF
cdr3_nt: TGTGCCAGTAGTACGACCCGTATTGAGCGGACCTACAATGAGCAGTTCTTC

v_call: TRBV7-2
clone_size: once
d_call: .
j_call: TRBJ2-2
cdr3_aa: CASSLVRVSGGELFF
cdr3_nt: TGTGCCAGCAGCTTAGTCAGGGTTTCGGGCGGGGAGCTGTTTTTT

v_call: TRBV27
clone_size: .
d_call: .
j_call: TRBJ1-6
cdr3_aa: CASSGWTDNSPLHF
cdr3_nt: TGTGCCAGCAGTGGGTGGACAGATAATTCACCCCTCCACTTT

v_call: TRBV29-1
clone_size: .
d_call: TRBD1
j_call: TRBJ2-4
cdr3_aa: CSASRGQGAIAKNIQYF
cdr3_nt: TGCAGCGCCTCCCGTGGACAGGGGGCGATCGCCAAAAACATTCAGTACTTC

v_call: TRBV19
clone_size: .
d_call: TRBD2
j_call: TRBJ2-7
cdr3_aa: CASSTGTSGIPYEQYF
cdr3_nt: TGTGCCAGTAGTACCGGGACTAGCGGGATTCCCTACGAGCAGTACTTC